Given below is one TCR beta chain in context. Per the study methods: Amplification with reference gene primers provided the estimates of nucleated cell counts. Profiled with immunoSEQ multiplex PCR; TCRdb holds only in-frame clones, not every one. The D gene and trimming were derived from the DNA, and the V and J assignments and clone size from that table. In the table there are about 44,000 clones, roughly 88% of which are singletons. The data were obtained in a study of blood T cell repertoires in COVID-19. Across the whole study: COVID-19 samples from acute and convalescent phases originated in the United States, Italy and Spain. The cDNA or gDNA used as material had been derived from T cells, B-cell-depleted T cells, or PBMCs.

With 3 bases removed from V and 0 bases from J, the gap between germline ends came to 10 bases. The CDR3 is 15 residues long. CDR1 SGHRS and CDR2 YFSETQ come from the germline V gene. V and J are TRBV5-1 and TRBJ1-5; a possible D gene is TRBD1 (5 bases). The sequenced sample was peripheral blood. The source is a woman aged 40 to 50 with acute or convalescent COVID-19. Written as DNA, the CDR3 is TGCGCCAGCAGCTGGGGGGTCGATAGCAATCAGCCCCAGCATTTT. Translation: CASSWGVDSNQPQHF.